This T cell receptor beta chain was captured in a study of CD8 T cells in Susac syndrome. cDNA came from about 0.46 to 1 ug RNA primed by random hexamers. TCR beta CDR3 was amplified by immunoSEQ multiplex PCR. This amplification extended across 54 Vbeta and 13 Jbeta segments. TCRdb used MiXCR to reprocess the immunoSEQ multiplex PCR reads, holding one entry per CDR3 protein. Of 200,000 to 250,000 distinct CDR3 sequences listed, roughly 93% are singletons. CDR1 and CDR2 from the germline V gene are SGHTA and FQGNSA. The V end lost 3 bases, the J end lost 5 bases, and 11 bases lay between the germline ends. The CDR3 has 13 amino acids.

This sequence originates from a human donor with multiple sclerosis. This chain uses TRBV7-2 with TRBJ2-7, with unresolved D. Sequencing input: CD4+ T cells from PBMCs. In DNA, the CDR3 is TGTGCCAGCAGCTTGGATCCCCTCGACGAGCAGTACGTC. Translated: CASSLDPLDEQYV.